Listed here are 17 T cell receptor beta chains from one sample, sequenced in a study of siplizumab effects on memory and regulatory T cells (dated by TCRdb to the late 2010s). Receptors were amplified or captured by the immunoSEQ multiplex PCR assay. The immuneACCESS repertoire file appears here via TCRdb, limited to in-frame rearrangements. These files lack a portion of the clones; in checked studies, under half of the deficit traces to unresolved V genes, and the cause of the others is not known. For this sample the table gives 99,000 or so clones, of which about 93% were detected only once. In total, the top ten clones hold approximately 0.62% of the sample. Sample: Tregs sorted from blood. These receptors were obtained from a human donor in good health.

V and J are TRBV4-1 and TRBJ1-2; 8 bases match TRBD1. J lost 8 bases, V lost 0 bases, and 11 bases had no gene match. Germline V gene lookup returns CDR1 MGHRA and CDR2 YSYEKL. This CDR3 comprises 16 residues. The chain's CDR3 is CASSQDRSGGGSGYTF. CDR3 nucleotides: TGCGCCAGCAGCCAAGATCGGTCAGGGGGCGGTTCGGGCTACACCTTC.

The CDR3 nucleotides are TGCGCCAGCAGCTTGGACGGGGCCGGGGAGCTGTTTTTT. Translating gives CASSLDGAGELFF. J is TRBJ2-2 and V is TRBV5-1; perhaps TRBD2 as D (5 bases). The germline V gene encodes CDR1 SGHRS and CDR2 YFSETQ. Trimming took 0 bases from V and 6 from J, leaving 6 bases between them. This CDR3 comprises 13 residues.

The chain carries TRBV11-3 and TRBJ2-7, with 7 nucleotides matching TRBD1. The CDR3 covers 14 residues. Germline V lookup: CDR1 SGHNT, CDR2 YENEEA. The ends lost 5 bases at V and 2 bases at J; junction bases unmatched: 6. The CDR3 region has the DNA TGTGCCAGCAGCACAGAGACAGGGACCTACGAGCAGTACTTC. Translating it yields CASSTETGTYEQYF.

The gene calls are TRBV28 and TRBJ1-1, with D unclear. CDR1 and CDR2 from the germline V gene are MDHEN and SYDVKM. V was clipped by 8 bases and J by 8 bases, with 12 bases between them. The CDR3 covers 11 residues. The CDR3 coding sequence is TGTGCCAGCTCTAGGGTATTCGAAGCTTTCTTT. This translates into CASSRVFEAFF.

The chain joins TRBV10-3 to TRBJ1-6; TRBD1 is a possible D gene (5 bases). The V gene's germline CDR1 is ENHRY and CDR2 SYGVKD. CDR3 length: 14 residues. Trimming cost V 6 bases and J 8 bases, with 14 bases left between them. Here the CDR3 DNA reads TGTGCCATCAGGGCGGGGGGGAGGTATTCACCCCTCCACTTT. Translation: CAIRAGGRYSPLHF.

V is TRBV7-9 and J is TRBJ1-1; 7 bases fit TRBD1. Losses at the gene ends were 0 bases for V and 10 bases for J; bases not matched to a gene: 5. The CDR3 has 13 residues. Germline CDR1 is SEHNR and CDR2 is FQNEAQ (reference sequence). The CDR3 region is CASSLAGGGGAFF. The CDR3 nucleotides are TGTGCCAGCAGCTTAGCAGGGGGCGGGGGAGCTTTCTTT.

The chain links TRBV4-3 to TRBJ2-1, with TRBD1 matching 7 bases. Germline V gene sequence: CDR1 LGHNA, CDR2 YSLEER. Germline trimming cut 1 base from V and 5 bases from J; bases unmatched to any gene: 8. The CDR3 is made up of 16 amino acids. CDR3 loop: CASSQASGTANNEQFF. The CDR3 DNA is TGCGCCAGCAGCCAAGCTTCCGGGACAGCGAACAATGAGCAGTTCTTC.

The genes are TRBV5-1 and TRBJ2-7, with D possibly being TRBD1 (5 bases). V was shortened by 0 bases and J by 2 bases, with 9 bases between the two germline ends. The CDR3 totals 14 residues. CDR1 is SGHRS, CDR2 YFSETQ, per germline. The CDR3 spells CASSLDVGPYEQYF. Here the CDR3 DNA reads TGCGCCAGCAGCTTGGATGTGGGGCCCTACGAGCAGTACTTC.

The chain has TRBV7-3 and TRBJ2-1; D gene ambiguous. CDR1 and CDR2 (germline): SGHTA, FQGTGA. Between the trimmed V and J ends, which lost 4 bases and 3 bases, there was a span of 7 bases. The CDR3 runs 13 residues. CDR3 in amino acids: CASSYDNYNEQFF. The CDR3 DNA reads as TGTGCCAGCAGCTATGACAACTACAATGAGCAGTTCTTC.

In its sample, this clone was seen a few times. The chain is built from TRBV7-2 and TRBJ2-2, with a tentative D call TRBD2 (5 bases). Germline values: CDR1 SGHTA, CDR2 FQGNSA. CDR3 length: 15 residues. V gave up 5 bases and J gave up 7 bases, with 17 bases separating them. The CDR3 DNA reads TGTGCCAGCAGCCCGAACACTAGAATCGTCGGGGAGCTGTTTTTT. Encoded protein: CASSPNTRIVGELFF. Combining the CDR3 with reference TRBV7-2 and TRBJ2-2 gives the whole variable domain GAGVSQSPSNKVTEKGKDVELRCDPISGHTALYWYRQSLGQGLEFLIYFQGNSAPDKSGLPSDRFSAERTGGSVSTLTIQRTQQEDSAVYLCASSPNTRIVGELFFGEGSRLTVL.

A single count supports this clone. The chain has TRBV5-1 and TRBJ2-3; 10 bases match TRBD2. CDR3 size: 16 residues. The germline V gene encodes CDR1 SGHRS and CDR2 YFSETQ. Trimming took 3 bases from V and 1 from J; bases not matched to a gene: 5. The CDR3 loop reads CASSWTGTSGTDTQYF. The DNA of the CDR3 is TGCGCCAGCAGCTGGACCGGGACTAGCGGCACAGATACGCAGTATTTT.

The chain employs TRBV20-1 and TRBJ1-2, with D unresolved. Between the trimmed V and J ends, which lost 6 bases and 5 bases, there was a span of 7 bases. Per the germline V gene, CDR1 is DFQATT and CDR2 is SNEGSKA (reference sequence). CDR3 length equals 10 residues. Here the CDR3 DNA reads TGCAGTGCCTATGGGTATGGCTACACCTTC. Residues: CSAYGYGYTF.

V gene TRBV27 combines with J gene TRBJ1-6, with TRBD1 identical over 8 bases. The CDR3 has 16 residues. V lost 3 bases to trimming and J lost 10 bases; unmatched junction nucleotides: 11. CDR1 is MNHEY and CDR2 is SMNVEV in the germline V gene (reference sequence). The CDR3 DNA reads TGTGCCAGCAGTTTTGGTTGGCAGGGGGCCTACTCACCCCTCCACTTT. It codes for CASSFGWQGAYSPLHF.

The chain recombines TRBV18 with TRBJ1-5; D is possibly TRBD1 (5 bases). The V gene's germline CDR1 is KGHSH and CDR2 LQKENI. The V gene lost 4 bases and the J gene lost 4 bases, with 14 bases spanning the gap. This CDR3 comprises 15 residues. The CDR3 coding sequence is TGTGCCAGCTCACGATCGACAGAGATAAATCAGCCCCAGCATTTT. Translated: CASSRSTEINQPQHF.

This clone was seen only a few times. V is TRBV14 and J is TRBJ1-2; D remains ambiguous. Germline lookup yields CDR1 SGHDN and CDR2 FVKESK. This CDR3 is built from 14 residues. V lost 4 bases and J lost 8, with 17 bases in between. CDR3 sequence (DNA): TGTGCCAGCAGCCGACTGGGGTGGTCGGGAGGCTACACCTTC. Amino acid sequence: CASSRLGWSGGYTF.

The rearrangement uses TRBV19 and TRBJ2-3, with no clear D. The CDR3 has 11 residues. With 10 bases removed from V and 2 bases from J, the gap between germline ends came to 7 bases. Germline V gene data show CDR1 as LNHDA and CDR2 as SQIVND (reference sequence). Here the CDR3 DNA reads TGTGCCACCAAGCACACAGATACGCAGTATTTT. Amino acid sequence: CATKHTDTQYF. The whole variable domain, remainder taken from reference TRBV19 and TRBJ2-3, is DGGITQSPKYLFRKEGQNVTLSCEQNLNHDAMYWYRQDPGQGLRLIYYSQIVNDFQKGDIAEGYSVSREKKESFPLTVTSAQKNPTAFYLCATKHTDTQYFGPGTRLTVL.

The CDR3: CASSLAITAISPGGYTF. The CDR3, as DNA: TGTGCCAGCAGCTTGGCCATCACCGCGATTTCCCCTGGGGGCTACACCTTC. The chain combines TRBV5-4 with TRBJ1-2, with no clear D. This CDR3 is built from 17 residues. Between the trimmed V and J ends, which lost 0 bases and 8 bases, there was a span of 23 bases. CDR1 and CDR2 from the germline V gene are SGHNT and YYREEE (reference sequence).